Listed here are 4 T cell receptor beta chains from one sample, sequenced in a study of shared clonotypes between healthy human individuals. The repertoire was sequenced with immunoSEQ multiplex PCR; TCRdb's copy has only in-frame clones and lacks some. The data contain millions of clones, around nine tenths of them singletons. The sequenced sample was naive CD4+ T cells sorted from blood. Subset specified: CD45RA+ positively selected. These receptors all stem from a man in his late teens or twenties in good health.

This chain links TRBV7-2 with TRBJ2-5; D is uncertain. CDR1 SGHTA and CDR2 FQGNSA come from the germline V gene. V shed 5 bases and J shed 5 bases, with 18 bases lying between them. This CDR3 contains 15 residues. CDR3 coding DNA: TGTGCCAGCAGCCCCAACAGATTTTCCGGGGAGACCCAGTACTTC. Translated: CASSPNRFSGETQYF.

The chain uses TRBV5-1 and TRBJ1-4; D call uncertain. V lost 0 bases, J lost 7 bases, and 10 bases lay in between. Per the germline V gene, CDR1 is SGHRS and CDR2 is YFSETQ. This CDR3 region has 14 residues. CDR3 sequence (DNA): TGCGCCAGCAGCTTGGTAGGTCAAGGTGAAAAACTGTTTTTT. Its protein product is CASSLVGQGEKLFF.

J is TRBJ2-6 and V is TRBV30; tentative D call: TRBD1 (5 bases). In germline, CDR1 is GTSNPN, CDR2 SVGIG (reference sequence). Trimming took off 4 bases at V and 0 bases at J, with 10 bases between the two ends. The CDR3 runs to 15 residues. The CDR3 region has the DNA TGTGCCTGGACGCAGGGTTTCTCTGGGGCCAACGTCCTGACTTTC. Translating it yields CAWTQGFSGANVLTF.

V is TRBV21-1 and J is TRBJ2-6; whether TRBD2, the table's D call, matches the DNA was not checked. TRBV21-1 is termed a pseudogene. This CDR3 region has 17 residues. CDR3 DNA: TGTGCCAGCAGCAAAGTTGATGCGGACTCTGGGGCCAACGTCCTGACTTTC. This gives the protein CASSKVDADSGANVLTF.